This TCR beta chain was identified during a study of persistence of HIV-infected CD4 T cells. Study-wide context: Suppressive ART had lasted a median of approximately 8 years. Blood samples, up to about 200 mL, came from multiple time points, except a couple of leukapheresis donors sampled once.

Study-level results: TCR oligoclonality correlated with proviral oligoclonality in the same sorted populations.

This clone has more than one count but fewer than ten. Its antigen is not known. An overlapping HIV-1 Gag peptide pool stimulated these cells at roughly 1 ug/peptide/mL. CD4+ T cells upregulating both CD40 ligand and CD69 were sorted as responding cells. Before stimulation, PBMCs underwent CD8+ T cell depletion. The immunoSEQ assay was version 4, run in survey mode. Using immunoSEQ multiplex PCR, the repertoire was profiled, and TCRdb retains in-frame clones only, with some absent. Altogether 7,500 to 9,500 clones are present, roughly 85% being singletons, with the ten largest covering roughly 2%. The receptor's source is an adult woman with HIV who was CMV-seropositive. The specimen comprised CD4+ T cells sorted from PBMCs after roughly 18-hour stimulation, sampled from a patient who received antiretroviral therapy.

CDR3 residues: CASSEGPRGTGYTNEKLFF. The DNA of the CDR3 is TGTGCCAGTAGTGAAGGACCCCGCGGGACAGGGTATACTAATGAAAAACTGTTTTTT. The chain links TRBV19 to TRBJ1-4, with TRBD1 matching over 9 bases. V trimming: 5 bases; J trimming: 2 bases; junction bases outside the gene matches: 15. Germline values: CDR1 LNHDA, CDR2 SQIVND (reference sequence). The CDR3 covers 19 residues.